The clone carrying this T cell receptor (beta chain) was seen a few times. Its antigen is unknown. The source of the sample is a study of early stage breast cancer tumors. Whole-study context: About 80% of the 16 invasive tumors were ER+, PR+ and HER2-.

CDR3 length: 14 residues. In germline, CDR1 is MNHEY, CDR2 SVGAGI. Losses at the gene ends were 6 bases for V and 6 bases for J; bases not matched to a gene: 7. Each sample had two DNA replicates, 0.5 ug blood or around 1.4 ug tissue. Produced via immunoSEQ multiplex PCR; TCRdb's table is partial and in-frame only. Here the sample spans more than 15,000 clones, 83% being singletons. The study's findings and limits: Tumor and normal breast were distinguished via blood comparison in about 90% of the 16 patients. Unsorted bulk genomic DNA sequencing lacked pairing and functional marker data.

The rearrangement joins TRBV6-5 to TRBJ2-2, with 7 bases lining up with TRBD1. The TCR sequence derives from a person in their 70s with breast cancer. Sequencing input: blood. In DNA, the CDR3 is TGTGCCAGCAGACCCGGACAGGCCCCCGGGGAGCTGTTTTTT. This encodes CASRPGQAPGELFF.